Listed here are 12 T cell receptor beta chains from one sample, sequenced in a study of CD8+ T cells in alopecia areata. Indicated treatment: oral pan-JAK inhibitor, 5-10 mg twice daily. Reverse transcribed after extraction, RNA yielded cDNA as the sequencing template. TCRdb's table, derived via immunoSEQ multiplex PCR, lists solely in-frame clones and lacks some. This sample has around 160,000 clones, with 55% to 75% found just once. The material sequenced was CD4+ T cells sorted from blood, taken at week 24, from a patient treated with tofacitinib. These receptors all come from a human donor with alopecia areata.

This clone showed up just a few times. The CDR3 here is CASSVGISPSGGAFTGELFF. The CDR3 DNA is TGTGCCAGCAGCGTAGGTATCTCCCCTAGCGGGGGGGCGTTCACCGGGGAGCTGTTTTTT. This sequence joins TRBV9 and TRBJ2-2; 12 bases agree with TRBD2. The CDR3 covers 20 residues. The V and J ends lost 0 bases and 4 bases, in that order; junction bases with no gene match: 13. Germline V lookup: CDR1 SGDLS, CDR2 YYNGEE.

The chain couples TRBV20-1 to TRBJ2-1; D remains ambiguous. The germline CDR1 and CDR2 sequences are DFQATT and SNEGSKA (reference sequence). Trimming left V 6 bases short and J 7 bases short, with 10 bases between. The CDR3 extends over 11 amino acids. The CDR3 loop reads CSASPLNEQFF. The CDR3 DNA reads as TGCAGTGCCTCTCCCCTGAATGAGCAGTTCTTC.

This clone was picked up a small number of times. This chain links TRBV15 with TRBJ1-1; D is uncertain. CDR3 length: 15 amino acids. V lost 0 bases and J 1 base, leaving 9 bases between the germline ends. The germline V gene has CDR1 LNHNV and CDR2 YYDKDF (reference sequence). CDR3 sequence (DNA): TGTGCCACCAGCAGAGAAGCCCTCCCGAACACTGAAGCTTTCTTT. Protein sequence: CATSREALPNTEAFF. Using reference TRBV15 and TRBJ1-1 for the parts outside the CDR3, the full variable domain is DAMVIQNPRYQVTQFGKPVTLSCSQTLNHNVMYWYQQKSSQAPKLLFHYYDKDFNNEADTPDNFQSRRPNTSFCFLDIRSPGLGDTAMYLCATSREALPNTEAFFGQGTRLTVV.

The chain uses TRBV29-1 and TRBJ1-5; unclear D gene. The V and J ends lost 2 bases and 7 bases respectively, with 12 bases between them. This CDR3 is 13 amino acids long. Germline V lookup: CDR1 SQVTM, CDR2 ANQGSEA. The CDR3, as DNA: TGCAGCGTTGAATGGGCAGTGGGACAGCCCCAGCATTTT. Its protein product is CSVEWAVGQPQHF.

The gene calls are TRBV19 and TRBJ2-5; D unresolved. V was clipped by 6 bases and J by 4 bases, with 15 bases between them. The CDR3 runs to 14 residues. Germline V gene data show CDR1 as LNHDA and CDR2 as SQIVND (reference sequence). This chain's CDR3 is CASRPTGPVETQYF. The CDR3 nucleotides read TGTGCCAGTAGACCGACCGGCCCCGTAGAGACCCAGTACTTC.

A single count supports this clone. The chain combines TRBV5-1 with TRBJ2-5; D gene unclear. V lost 0 bases and J 1 base, leaving 13 bases between the germline ends. CDR1 is SGHRS and CDR2 is YFSETQ in the germline V gene. This CDR3 region has 16 residues. The CDR3 bases are TGCGCCAGCAGCTTGGGGACGAATACCCTCCAAGAGACCCAGTACTTC. Translating it yields CASSLGTNTLQETQYF.

Only a few counts were recorded for this clone. The rearrangement joins TRBV5-6 to TRBJ1-1; TRBD1 is a possible D gene (5 bases). The CDR3 is 14 amino acids. Deletions cut 7 bases from V and 1 base from J, with 14 bases between. The V gene's germline CDR1 is SGHDT and CDR2 YYEEEE. For the CDR3, the DNA is TGTGCCAGCGATGGGGGTGTTCGGAACACTGAAGCTTTCTTT. Translating it yields CASDGGVRNTEAFF. The whole variable domain, remainder taken from reference TRBV5-6 and TRBJ1-1, is DAGVTQSPTHLIKTRGQQVTLRCSPKSGHDTVSWYQQALGQGPQFIFQYYEEEERQRGNFPDRFSGHQFPNYSSELNVNALLLGDSALYLCASDGGVRNTEAFFGQGTRLTVV.

Only a few counts were recorded for this clone. The chain employs TRBV29-1 and TRBJ2-7; D is tentatively TRBD1 or TRBD2 (5 bases each). V was pared by 4 bases and J by 7 bases, with 8 bases between. The CDR3 contains 10 residues. Per germline, CDR1 SQVTM and CDR2 ANQGSEA. In nucleotides, the CDR3 is TGCAGCGTTGCAGGGACGGAGCAGTACTTC. Its translation is CSVAGTEQYF.

As regards this clone: Germline and junction disagree at one end, which may indicate a read error. The rearrangement uses TRBV2 and TRBJ1-2; D remains ambiguous. In germline, CDR1 is SNHLY, CDR2 FYNNEI. The CDR3 is 14 amino acids. CDR3 in DNA: TGTGCCAGCAGGGAAGGAGGTAGCAACTATGGCTACACCTTC. This codes for CASREGGSNYGYTF.

This clone appeared a few times. The CDR3 protein is CATSDSGQGDRDEQFF. CDR3 coding DNA: TGTGCCACCAGTGACAGCGGACAGGGGGACAGGGATGAGCAGTTCTTC. The V gene is TRBV9, the J gene TRBJ2-1, with TRBD1 matching over 10 bases. CDR1 is SGDLS and CDR2 is YYNGEE in the germline V gene. V lost 9 bases to trimming and J lost 8 bases; unmatched junction nucleotides: 17. This CDR3 spans 16 amino acids.

The chain has TRBV30 and TRBJ2-7; the match to TRBD1 covers 9 bases. The V gene's germline CDR1 is GTSNPN and CDR2 SVGIG (reference sequence). V dropped 2 bases and J dropped 3; count of bases not matched to a gene: 8. This CDR3 comprises 15 residues. The CDR3 nucleotides are TGTGCCTGGAGTTCCGGGACAGGGATTGTCTACGAGCAGTACTTC. Translating it yields CAWSSGTGIVYEQYF. The full variable domain, in which reference TRBV30 and TRBJ2-7 provide the parts outside the CDR3, is SQTIHQWPATLVQPVGSPLSLECTVEGTSNPNLYWYRQAAGRGLQLLFYSVGIGQISSEVPQNLSASRPQDRQFILSSKKLLLSDSGFYLCAWSSGTGIVYEQYFGPGTRLTVT.

This clone turned up a few times. The gene calls are TRBV2 and TRBJ1-5, with unresolved D. In germline, CDR1 is SNHLY, CDR2 FYNNEI. Trimming took off 7 bases at V and 0 bases at J, with 19 bases between the two ends. This CDR3 comprises 17 residues. The CDR3 loop reads CASMKQKTYNSNQPQHF. CDR3 in DNA: TGTGCCAGCATGAAACAGAAGACCTACAATAGCAATCAGCCCCAGCATTTT.